This T cell receptor beta chain was identified in a study of Graves' ophthalmopathy and Graves' hyperthyroidism. Study-level findings and limits: Clonotypes were expanded in thyroid at above 0.001 frequency, and most also appeared in blood.

The authors amplified TCR beta CDR3 regions, and they did so from RNA transcripts for repertoire sequencing. Investigators did first-round RT-PCR with HTBI primers, then second-round multiplex PCR. TCRdb passed the multiplex PCR reads through MiXCR, listing each CDR3 protein once. The table records some 360,000 distinct CDR3 sequences, approximately 17% of them present only once. This CDR3 comprises 14 residues. V shed 2 bases, J shed 3 bases, and the junction held 1 base outside the gene matches. Germline V gives CDR1 ENHRY, CDR2 SYGVKD. This clonotype was observed many times. Its target is unknown. Stable hyperthyroidism referred to disease that showed no ophthalmopathy within 18 months of follow-up. Patients were diagnosed from clinical symptoms, serum thyroxine, TRAb, thyroid ultrasound and orbital computed tomography.

This clonotype originated in an adult woman with stable Graves' hyperthyroidism. The V and J genes are TRBV10-3 and TRBJ1-2, with 9 bases identical to TRBD1. Sequencing input: peripheral blood. CDR3 residues: CAISEGTGHYGYTF. In DNA form, the CDR3 reads TGTGCCATCAGTGAGGGGACAGGGCACTATGGCTACACCTTC.